One sample yielded the 22 T cell receptor beta chains listed below, sequenced in a study of cytomegalovirus exposure and HLA in healthy donors. PCR amplification relied on 60 Vbeta primers (plus 13 Jbeta primers). The table came from immunoSEQ multiplex PCR; TCRdb's copy has only in-frame clones and leaves some out. In all, the sample yields roughly 100,000 clones. Sequencing was done on a sample of PBMCs. The source of these receptors is a man in his forties or fifties in good health and CMV-seropositive.

CDR3 protein: CASSQGTSGYNEQFF. DNA for the CDR3: TGCGCCAGCAGCCAGGGGACTAGCGGTTACAATGAGCAGTTCTTC. The chain has TRBV4-1 and TRBJ2-1; the match to TRBD2 covers 11 bases. Trimming removed 3 bases from V and 4 bases from J; junction bases left unmatched: 2. Germline CDR1 is MGHRA and CDR2 is YSYEKL. This CDR3 spans 15 amino acids.

The CDR3 DNA follows: TGTGCCAGCAGCTTAGATCCATACGAGCAGTACTTC. Its protein product is CASSLDPYEQYF. This chain links TRBV7-9 with TRBJ2-7; D remains unclear. CDR1 is SEHNR, CDR2 FQNEAQ, per germline (reference sequence). V dropped 1 base and J dropped 4 bases, with 5 bases sitting between them. The CDR3 has 12 residues.

The V and J genes are TRBV27 and TRBJ1-3; 7 nucleotides align to TRBD1. The germline V gene encodes CDR1 MNHEY and CDR2 SMNVEV (reference sequence). Losses at the gene ends were 5 bases for V and 3 bases for J; bases not matched to a gene: 7. The CDR3 length is 15 residues. CDR3 sequence (DNA): TGTGCCAGCAGTGCCCTGACAGGGAATGGAAACACCATATATTTT. Amino acids: CASSALTGNGNTIYF.

The chain uses TRBV1 and TRBJ1-1; the D segment call TRBD1 is taken from the table without a DNA check. TRBV1 is a listed pseudogene. The CDR3 totals 11 residues. CDR3 DNA: TGCACCAGTGGGCTCACGACTGAAGCTTTCTTT. It codes for CTSGLTTEAFF.

V and J are TRBV7-8 and TRBJ2-7, with 7 bases lining up with TRBD1. The CDR3 length is 14 residues. Germline V gene sequence: CDR1 SGHVS, CDR2 FQNEAQ. V shed 4 bases and J 0 bases; nucleotides not matched to a gene: 3. The CDR3 bases are TGTGCCAGCAGCTCCCGGACAGGCTCCTACGAGCAGTACGTC. This codes for CASSSRTGSYEQYV.

In nucleotides, the CDR3 is TGTGCCTGGAGGATGTACAAGGGGAATGGCTACACCTTC. This encodes CAWRMYKGNGYTF. The chain employs TRBV30 and TRBJ1-2, with D maybe TRBD1 (5 bases). Germline V gene data show CDR1 as GTSNPN and CDR2 as SVGIG (reference sequence). V was clipped by 3 bases and J by 6 bases, with 14 bases between them. The length of the CDR3 is 13 residues.

This chain links TRBV19 with TRBJ1-5; no reliable D call. Germline V gene data show CDR1 as LNHDA and CDR2 as SQIVND (reference sequence). Trimming stripped 6 bases from V and 0 bases from J, with 9 bases between. CDR3 size: 14 residues. The CDR3 DNA reads TGTGCCAGTAGGGAGCGTTATAGCAATCAGCCCCAGCATTTT. It translates to CASRERYSNQPQHF.

V gene TRBV5-5 combines with J gene TRBJ2-7, with 11 bases matching TRBD2. The CDR3 sequence is 17 residues long. Germline CDR1 is SGHKS and CDR2 is YYEKEE (reference sequence). V lost 4 bases to trimming and J lost 1 base; unmatched junction nucleotides: 10. The chain's CDR3 is CASSTRTSGLKSYEQYF. The DNA for the CDR3 is TGTGCCAGCAGCACAAGGACTAGCGGGCTCAAATCCTACGAGCAGTACTTC. The complete variable domain, with remaining parts taken from reference TRBV5-5 and TRBJ2-7, reads DAGVTQSPTHLIKTRGQQVTLRCSPISGHKSVSWYQQVLGQGPQFIFQYYEKEERGRGNFPDRFSARQFPNYSSELNVNALLLGDSALYLCASSTRTSGLKSYEQYFGPGTRLTVT.

This chain uses TRBV18 with TRBJ1-3; 8 positions match TRBD1. Per the germline V gene, CDR1 is KGHSH and CDR2 is LQKENI. V trimming: 2 bases; J trimming: 1 base; junction bases outside the gene matches: 10. The length of the CDR3 is 18 residues. The CDR3 DNA reads TGTGCCAGCTCACCAGCGCTCCGGACAGGGAGTTCTGGAAACACCATATATTTT. The encoded protein is CASSPALRTGSSGNTIYF.

Notes on this clone: A junction end diverges from the germline sequence, so it may reflect a read error. The chain couples TRBV7-9 to TRBJ2-1; D not certain. CDR3 length equals 11 residues. CDR1 SEHNR and CDR2 FQNEAQ come from the germline V gene (reference sequence). The CDR3 DNA is TGTGCCAGCAGCTCCTCCAATGAGCAGTTCTTC. Protein product: CASSSSNEQFF.

J is TRBJ1-5 and V is TRBV4-1; perhaps TRBD1 as D (5 bases). Germline values: CDR1 MGHRA, CDR2 YSYEKL. The CDR3 consists of 15 residues. V was pared by 0 bases and J by 7 bases, with 13 bases between. Written as DNA, the CDR3 is TGCGCCAGCAGCCAAGATAGCAGGGCCGAGCAGCCCCAGCATTTT. Protein product: CASSQDSRAEQPQHF.

The chain carries TRBV13 and TRBJ2-3; possibly TRBD2 for D (6 bases). CDR3 length equals 12 residues. The germline gives CDR1 PRHDT, CDR2 FYEKMQ (reference sequence). Trimming cost V 5 bases and J 3 bases, with 6 bases left between them. This chain's CDR3 is CASSAGTDTQYF. Here the CDR3 DNA reads TGTGCCAGCAGCGCGGGGACAGATACGCAGTATTTT.

This chain links TRBV12-5 with TRBJ1-2; TRBD1 matches at 7 bases. This CDR3 region has 13 residues. After removal of 6 bases from V and 5 bases from J, the junction contained 6 bases not matched to a gene. CDR1 is LGHNT and CDR2 is FRNRAP in the germline V gene. CDR3 sequence: CASGTQTGYGYTF. The DNA of the CDR3 is TGTGCTAGTGGAACCCAGACAGGGTATGGCTACACCTTC.

This sequence joins TRBV4-1 and TRBJ2-2, with 8 nucleotides matching TRBD2. The CDR3 runs 16 residues. The junction had 9 bases not matched to a gene; V was cut back by 3 bases and J by 6 bases. CDR1 MGHRA and CDR2 YSYEKL come from the germline V gene. The CDR3 sequence: CASSQGGTRRSGELFF. As DNA, the CDR3 is TGCGCCAGCAGCCAGGGGGGGACTAGACGGTCCGGGGAGCTGTTTTTT.

The rearrangement links TRBV7-9 to TRBJ2-2, with 12 bases matching TRBD2. The V and J ends lost 5 bases and 6 bases, in that order; junction bases with no gene match: 4. This CDR3 comprises 15 residues. Per germline, CDR1 SEHNR and CDR2 FQNEAQ (reference sequence). CDR3 bases: TGTGCCAGCAGCGCTAGCGGGAGGGCGGCCGGGGAGCTGTTTTTT. Translating it yields CASSASGRAAGELFF.

This chain links TRBV5-1 with TRBJ2-7, with 11 bases fitting TRBD2. CDR1 and CDR2 from the germline V gene are SGHRS and YFSETQ. Trimming removed 4 bases from V and 6 bases from J; junction bases left unmatched: 3. The length of the CDR3 is 13 residues. The CDR3 is CASSLTSGAEQYF. CDR3 DNA sequence: TGCGCCAGCAGCCTGACTAGCGGGGCCGAGCAGTACTTC.

The CDR3 loop is CASSPTSAGELFF. DNA for the CDR3: TGTGCCAGCTCACCGACATCTGCCGGGGAGCTGTTTTTT. The chain is built from TRBV18 and TRBJ2-2; D gene unclear. Germline loops: CDR1 KGHSH, CDR2 LQKENI. V was trimmed by 3 bases and J by 6 bases, leaving 8 bases between them. This CDR3 has 13 amino acids. Based on the CDR3 plus reference TRBV18 and TRBJ2-2, the full variable domain is NAGVMQNPRHLVRRRGQEARLRCSPMKGHSHVYWYRQLPEEGLKFMVYLQKENIIDESGMPKERFSAEFPKEGPSILRIQQVVRGDSAAYFCASSPTSAGELFFGEGSRLTVL.

About this clone: At one end the junction does not follow the germline gene, possibly because of a read error. This chain connects TRBV4-3 to TRBJ2-7, with D hard to call. The germline CDR1 and CDR2 sequences are LGHNA and YSLEER. CDR3 length: 13 residues. CDR3 region: CASSQGTPYEQYF. CDR3 in DNA: TGCGCCAGCAGTCAAGGCACACCATACGAGCAGTACTTC.

This rearrangement joins TRBV4-1 to TRBJ1-2; 8 nucleotides line up with TRBD1. Trimming took 3 bases from V and 0 from J; bases not matched to a gene: 9. The V gene's germline CDR1 is MGHRA and CDR2 YSYEKL. The CDR3 contains 17 residues. CDR3 DNA: TGCGCCAGCAGCCACCTACAGGGGGGGACCCCTAACTATGGCTACACCTTC. This sequence encodes CASSHLQGGTPNYGYTF.

The chain recombines TRBV6-1 with TRBJ2-5; D ambiguous. The J call may be in error: the DNA end matches TRBJ2-7 better. CDR1 MNHNS and CDR2 SASEGT come from the germline V gene. The CDR3 is 13 amino acids. This CDR3 is CASSEGLSYEQYF. CDR3 sequence (DNA): TGTGCCAGCAGTGAAGGCCTCTCCTACGAGCAGTACTTC.

This sequence joins TRBV5-1 and TRBJ2-2; 8 nucleotides agree with TRBD2. The CDR3 covers 15 residues. Trimming at V came to 5 bases and at J to 3 bases, leaving 6 bases not matched to a gene. CDR1 and CDR2 from the germline V gene are SGHRS and YFSETQ. CDR3 DNA sequence: TGCGCCAGCAGTTCCCGCGGGAGGCACACCGGGGAGCTGTTTTTT. Its protein product is CASSSRGRHTGELFF.

The chain links TRBV30 to TRBJ2-2, with 12 positions matching TRBD2. The ends lost 4 bases at V and 4 bases at J; junction bases unmatched: 4. Looked up from germline, CDR1 is GTSNPN and CDR2 is SVGIG (reference sequence). The CDR3 extends over 15 amino acids. Here the CDR3 reads CAWISSGRATGELFF. The CDR3 coding sequence is TGTGCCTGGATATCTAGCGGGAGGGCCACCGGGGAGCTGTTTTTT.